What follows is one T cell receptor beta chain and its context. Antigen: not known. The assay was immunoSEQ multiplex PCR, and TCRdb's table has in-frame clones only and misses some. The profile shows 39,000 or so clones, nearly 90% of them singletons. This entry belongs to a study of neoadjuvant nivolumab and ipilimumab in lung cancer. Study overall: The combination arm added day-1 ipilimumab 1 mg/kg to nivolumab 3 mg/kg on days 1, 15, 29.

Findings of the study overall: Only two of four nivolumab-treated tumors gained richness and clonality by surgery. Compared with tumor-adjacent uninvolved lung, resected tumors showed greater richness and clonality.

V was clipped by 2 bases and J by 0 bases, with 10 bases between them. Germline loops: CDR1 MNHEY, CDR2 SMNVEV (reference sequence). The CDR3 is 15 residues long. The receptor comes from an adult with non-small cell lung cancer. V usage is TRBV27 and J usage is TRBJ1-1, with unresolved D. This sample comprised peripheral blood, obtained before neoadjuvant nivolumab, alone or with ipilimumab. CDR3 nucleotides: TGTGCCAGCAGTTTACTAGCGGGAGTGAACACTGAAGCTTTCTTT. It is translated as CASSLLAGVNTEAFF.